This TCR beta chain was sequenced for a study of T-cell reconstitution after alpha-beta-depleted transplantation in children. General study findings and limits: There were reportedly several hundred expanded graft clones from which alpha-beta T cells came about two months after transplant. T-cell counts and diversity at one year following transplant were attributed mainly to newly produced T cells. After transplant, high TCRbeta diversity at day 60 in some patients arose from surviving recipient T cells and thymic progenitors.

During its preparation, the TCRbeta library received unique molecular identifiers. TCRdb itself ran the PCR reads through MiXCR, one entry per CDR3 protein. The data show 700,000 to 850,000 distinct CDR3 sequences, approximately 15% seen once. A few counts support this clonotype. Its antigen is unidentified. The CDR3 runs to 16 residues. The V segment lost 2 bases and the J segment 5 bases; nucleotides outside the gene matches: 10. Per germline, CDR1 MGHRA and CDR2 YSYEKL. The TCR was taken from a male patient aged 5 to 17 who had a stem cell transplant for acute lymphoblastic leukemia, so the T cells may come from the graft donor. Sequencing used PBMCs, mostly from graft donor cells, obtained 360 days after TCRalphabeta/CD19-depleted stem cell transplant. The rearrangement uses TRBV4-1 and TRBJ2-5, with 8 nucleotides matching TRBD1. The CDR3 coding sequence is TGCGCCAGCAGCCAATCTGGACAGGGTTCCAGGGAGACCCAGTACTTC. It translates to CASSQSGQGSRETQYF.